The 11 T cell receptor beta chains below come from one sample, sequenced in a study of T cells in Graves' hyperthyroidism and ophthalmopathy. The investigators amplified TCR beta CDR3 regions from RNA transcripts. Researchers ran a first-round RT-PCR on the TCR CDR3 using the HTBI primer set. TCRdb reprocessed the multiplex PCR reads with MiXCR, giving one entry per CDR3 protein. The sample contains over 450,000 distinct CDR3 sequences, 17% of which appear only once. The specimen was blood. These receptor sequences come from a woman younger than 30 with Graves' ophthalmopathy.

This clonotype occurred many times. The chain is built from TRBV28 and TRBJ2-3, with TRBD2 as a possible D gene (6 bases). CDR3 length: 14 residues. Trimming pared 8 bases from V and 2 bases from J, leaving 14 bases between. Germline CDR1 is MDHEN and CDR2 is SYDVKM. The CDR3 loop is CASHSGEYTDTQYF. Written as DNA, the CDR3 is TGTGCCAGCCATAGCGGAGAATACACAGATACGCAGTATTTT.

This clonotype was found many times. This chain links TRBV5-1 with TRBJ2-1, with 13 bases that match TRBD2. Trimming cost V 3 bases and J 9 bases; bases outside gene matches: 12. The CDR3 length is 17 residues. Germline V gives CDR1 SGHRS, CDR2 YFSETQ. The chain's CDR3 is CASSYYPLAGGPTEQFF. In nucleotides, the CDR3 is TGCGCCAGCAGCTATTACCCACTAGCGGGAGGGCCTACTGAGCAGTTCTTC.

The rearrangement links TRBV7-9 to TRBJ1-2; 7 bases line up with TRBD1. This CDR3 contains 17 residues. Losses at the gene ends were 0 bases for V and 2 bases for J; bases not matched to a gene: 9. Looked up from germline, CDR1 is SEHNR and CDR2 is FQNEAQ (reference sequence). The CDR3 protein is CASSLALGGRGNYGYTF. DNA of the CDR3: TGTGCCAGCAGCTTAGCGCTAGGTGGCAGGGGGAACTATGGCTACACCTTC.

This clonotype occurred many times. The V gene is TRBV7-2, the J gene TRBJ2-1; D is uncertain. Trimming took 1 base from V and 0 from J, leaving 7 bases between them. This CDR3 is built from 15 residues. Germline CDR1 and CDR2: SGHTA and FQGNSA. CDR3 region: CASSLVPSSYNEQFF. The CDR3 bases are TGTGCCAGCAGCTTAGTCCCCAGCTCCTACAATGAGCAGTTCTTC.

A few counts support this clonotype. The chain employs TRBV29-1 and TRBJ2-7, with TRBD1 matching 9 bases. The ends lost 0 bases at V and 6 bases at J; junction bases unmatched: 18. Germline V gene data show CDR1 as SQVTM and CDR2 as ANQGSEA. This CDR3 comprises 18 residues. The CDR3 loop reads CSVEDFDEGQGTYGEQYF. As DNA, the CDR3 is TGCAGCGTTGAAGATTTCGACGAGGGACAGGGCACTTACGGCGAGCAGTACTTC.

The sample holds many counts of this clonotype. The V gene is TRBV30, the J gene TRBJ1-2, with D tentatively TRBD1 (5 bases). Trimming took 4 bases from V and 5 from J, leaving 14 bases between them. CDR3 length equals 13 residues. Germline V gives CDR1 GTSNPN, CDR2 SVGIG (reference sequence). The CDR3 DNA sequence: TGTGCCTGGAAGTCGGGACGGAATTATGGCTACACCTTC. Its protein is CAWKSGRNYGYTF.

This clonotype was seen only a few times. The J gene is TRBJ2-1, the V gene TRBV24-1; D perhaps matches TRBD2 (5 bases). This CDR3 contains 15 residues. V dropped 7 bases and J dropped 2 bases, with 14 bases sitting between them. Germline values: CDR1 KGHDR, CDR2 SFDVKD. Written as DNA, the CDR3 is TGTGCCACCAGCGTGGGTCCTAGCACCTACAATGAGCAGTTCTTC. This encodes CATSVGPSTYNEQFF.

The genes are TRBV27 and TRBJ2-1, with 8 positions matching TRBD2. Germline CDR1 MNHEY, CDR2 SMNVEV (reference sequence). The CDR3 runs 16 residues. The junction had 14 bases not matched to a gene; V was cut back by 5 bases and J by 8 bases. This chain's CDR3 is CASSSLAAGVIDEQFF. CDR3 coding DNA: TGTGCCAGCAGTAGCCTTGCAGCGGGAGTGATTGATGAGCAGTTCTTC.

The chain is built from TRBV19 and TRBJ2-2; perhaps TRBD1 as D (6 bases). The CDR3 is 15 amino acids. V lost 5 bases to trimming and J lost 6 bases, with 16 bases between them. In germline, CDR1 is LNHDA, CDR2 SQIVND (reference sequence). CDR3 amino acids: CASSPHTQGSGELFF. The CDR3 DNA is TGTGCCAGTAGTCCACATACACAGGGTTCCGGGGAGCTGTTTTTT.

This rearrangement joins TRBV12-3 or TRBV12-4 to TRBJ1-5, with D maybe TRBD1 (5 bases). This CDR3 contains 18 residues. V lost 2 bases, J lost 4 bases, and 21 bases lay in between. CDR3: CASSLKPLGARVNQPQHF. The CDR3 DNA follows: TGTGCCAGCAGTTTAAAACCCCTTGGGGCTAGGGTGAATCAGCCCCAGCATTTT.

This clonotype showed up many times. The chain links TRBV24-1 to TRBJ2-3, with 7 bases lining up with TRBD2. CDR3 length: 13 residues. Germline V gene lookup returns CDR1 KGHDR and CDR2 SFDVKD. The V gene end was trimmed by 9 bases and the J gene end by 2 bases; junction bases not matched to a gene: 4. The CDR3 is CATGGTNTDTQYF. The CDR3 coding sequence is TGTGCCACCGGCGGGACTAACACAGATACGCAGTATTTT.